This is a list of T cell receptor beta chains from one sample in a study of identical twins. From the 5' RACE reads, TCRdb called clonotypes with MiXCR, one entry per CDR3 protein. This table holds 450,000 or so distinct CDR3 sequences, 13% to 15% found once. This same sample was also taken into another study, of yellow fever vaccine responses in identical twins.

Sequencing used CD4+ T cells sorted from blood. The receptors come from a woman younger than 30 in good health. Each CDR3 is given with its conserved first and last residue. A D gene is named only where the DNA matches it firmly.

V gene: TRBV12-3/TRBV12-4; J gene: TRBJ1-3; D gene: TRBD1; CDR3 protein: CASSPRTGGDTIYF
V gene: TRBV6-2/TRBV6-3; J gene: TRBJ1-1; D gene: -; CDR3 protein: CASSYGGRLNTEAFF
V gene: TRBV13; J gene: TRBJ2-1; D gene: -; CDR3 protein: CASRRLLDFEQFF
V gene: TRBV3-1; J gene: TRBJ2-3; D gene: TRBD2; CDR3 protein: CASSQVPGTSGAVATDTQYF
V gene: TRBV5-1; J gene: TRBJ2-7; D gene: TRBD2; CDR3 protein: CASSLGQLAGYEQYF
V gene: TRBV5-6; J gene: TRBJ1-1; D gene: -; CDR3 protein: CASSLIWGAVTEAFF
V gene: TRBV2; J gene: TRBJ2-1; D gene: TRBD2; CDR3 protein: CASRGLAGVYEQFF
V gene: TRBV7-9; J gene: TRBJ2-7; D gene: -; CDR3 protein: CASSLATGYSYEQYF
V gene: TRBV6-1; J gene: TRBJ2-1; D gene: -; CDR3 protein: CASQGTSDTNEQFF
V gene: TRBV11-2; J gene: TRBJ1-5; D gene: -; CDR3 protein: CASSQTTGSNQPQHF
V gene: TRBV12-3/TRBV12-4; J gene: TRBJ2-1; D gene: TRBD2; CDR3 protein: CASSLKLAGGPNEQFF
V gene: TRBV7-6; J gene: TRBJ2-3; D gene: TRBD2; CDR3 protein: CASSLVSAGGVDTQYF
V gene: TRBV10-3; J gene: TRBJ2-7; D gene: TRBD2; CDR3 protein: CAISESLAAYEQYF
V gene: TRBV29-1; J gene: TRBJ2-1; D gene: TRBD1; CDR3 protein: CSAKQGQGYYNEQFF
V gene: TRBV3-1; J gene: TRBJ2-1; D gene: TRBD2; CDR3 protein: CASSHRAGGPEQFF